The 3 T cell receptor beta chains in this list originate from one sample, sequenced in a study of memory CD4+ T cells and cytomegalovirus serostatus. Profiled with immunoSEQ multiplex PCR; TCRdb holds only in-frame clones, not every one. Here the sample spans 61,000 or so clones, 80% being singletons. The sort gate was single viable CD3+CD4+CD8-CD45RO+ cells for memory CD4+ T cells. Input material: memory CD4+ T cells from blood. The origin of the receptors is an adult in good health and CMV-seronegative. Some clones in this sample may be carry-over from other donors' samples.

In its sample, this clone was seen a few times. The chain combines TRBV12-5 with TRBJ2-2, with 7 bases lining up with TRBD1. The CDR3 extends over 15 amino acids. The V segment lost 0 bases and the J segment 7 bases; nucleotides outside the gene matches: 5. Germline loops: CDR1 LGHNT, CDR2 FRNRAP. DNA of the CDR3: TGTGCTAGTGGTTTGGTAACAGGGGCCGTCGGGGAGCTGTTTTTT. It yields the protein CASGLVTGAVGELFF.

The chain couples TRBV4-2 to TRBJ1-5, with D perhaps TRBD1 (5 bases). Germline CDR1 reads LGHNA; CDR2 reads YNFKEQ. This CDR3 contains 14 residues. Between the trimmed V and J ends, which lost 4 bases and 5 bases, there was a span of 12 bases. The CDR3 DNA reads as TGTGCCAGCAGCCTCCGGGACCGAGATCAGCCCCAGCATTTT. This translates into CASSLRDRDQPQHF.

The table lists this clone with a few counts. The CDR3 DNA is TGTGCCAGCAGCTTGGACTCAATGAACACTGAAGCTTTCTTT. Translating it yields CASSLDSMNTEAFF. This chain joins TRBV5-5 and TRBJ1-1; D call uncertain. CDR1 and CDR2 (germline): SGHKS, YYEKEE (reference sequence). The CDR3 has 14 residues. Trimming removed 0 bases at V and 0 bases at J, with 6 bases between.